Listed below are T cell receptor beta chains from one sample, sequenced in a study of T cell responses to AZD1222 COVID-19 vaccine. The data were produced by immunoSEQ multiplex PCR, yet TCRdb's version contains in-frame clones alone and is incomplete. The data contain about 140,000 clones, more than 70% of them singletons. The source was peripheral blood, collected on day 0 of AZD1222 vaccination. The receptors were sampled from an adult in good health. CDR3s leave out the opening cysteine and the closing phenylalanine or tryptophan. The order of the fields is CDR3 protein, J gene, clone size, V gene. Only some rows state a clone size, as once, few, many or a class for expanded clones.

CDR3 protein: ASSLSGWETQY
J gene: TRBJ2-5
clone size: -
V gene: TRBV7-2

CDR3 protein: ASSLETGLGNTEAF
J gene: TRBJ1-1
clone size: -
V gene: TRBV7-9

CDR3 protein: ASSYELVILNYGYT
J gene: TRBJ1-2
clone size: few
V gene: TRBV6-6

CDR3 protein: ASSSLAGGPGRNEQF
J gene: TRBJ2-1
clone size: -
V gene: TRBV5-6

CDR3 protein: ASSHGGAMGNQPQH
J gene: TRBJ1-5
clone size: -
V gene: TRBV7-8

CDR3 protein: ASSPSGTPNEQF
J gene: TRBJ2-1
clone size: -
V gene: TRBV7-9

CDR3 protein: ASLGQSSYNEQF
J gene: TRBJ2-1
clone size: -
V gene: TRBV2

CDR3 protein: ASSPDSIGTQY
J gene: TRBJ2-5
clone size: -
V gene: TRBV11-3

CDR3 protein: ASSRDRDRNTGELF
J gene: TRBJ2-2
clone size: -
V gene: TRBV5-4

CDR3 protein: ATKRTENTEAF
J gene: TRBJ1-1
clone size: -
V gene: TRBV24-1

CDR3 protein: ASKTWVRSTDTQY
J gene: TRBJ2-3
clone size: -
V gene: TRBV27

CDR3 protein: ASRDRGATDTQY
J gene: TRBJ2-3
clone size: -
V gene: TRBV19

CDR3 protein: ASSFSGNYYEQY
J gene: TRBJ2-7
clone size: -
V gene: TRBV5-6

CDR3 protein: ASGLGGVTGELF
J gene: TRBJ2-2
clone size: -
V gene: TRBV12-5

CDR3 protein: ASSLLQGQETQY
J gene: TRBJ2-5
clone size: -
V gene: TRBV6-5

CDR3 protein: ASGTSGYNEQF
J gene: TRBJ2-1
clone size: -
V gene: TRBV14

CDR3 protein: ASSLAGGANQPQH
J gene: TRBJ1-5
clone size: -
V gene: TRBV11-1

CDR3 protein: ASSPEGGGQPQH
J gene: TRBJ1-5
clone size: -
V gene: TRBV6-5

CDR3 protein: ASSSQGRSTDTQY
J gene: TRBJ2-3
clone size: -
V gene: TRBV28

CDR3 protein: ASSYDTNYGYT
J gene: TRBJ1-2
clone size: -
V gene: TRBV6-5

CDR3 protein: ASSDQTEGGELF
J gene: TRBJ2-2
clone size: -
V gene: TRBV5-1

CDR3 protein: ASSQQGLEAF
J gene: TRBJ1-1
clone size: -
V gene: TRBV4-1

CDR3 protein: ASSQALSGGAYNEQF
J gene: TRBJ2-1
clone size: -
V gene: TRBV4-3

CDR3 protein: ASSLNTMGQGAFGGYT
J gene: TRBJ1-2
clone size: -
V gene: TRBV13

CDR3 protein: ASSLENRGYEQY
J gene: TRBJ2-7
clone size: -
V gene: TRBV7-8

CDR3 protein: ASSSNTGELF
J gene: TRBJ2-2
clone size: -
V gene: TRBV6-5

CDR3 protein: ASSPAGKETYEQY
J gene: TRBJ2-7
clone size: -
V gene: TRBV5-4

CDR3 protein: ASSLPGLTNEKLF
J gene: TRBJ1-4
clone size: once
V gene: TRBV7-9

CDR3 protein: ASSPQLSEKLF
J gene: TRBJ1-4
clone size: -
V gene: TRBV7-9

CDR3 protein: ASTRTDSYEQY
J gene: TRBJ2-7
clone size: -
V gene: TRBV27

CDR3 protein: ASRLLPDTQY
J gene: TRBJ2-3
clone size: -
V gene: TRBV2

CDR3 protein: ASSYRGTGGSNQPQH
J gene: TRBJ1-5
clone size: -
V gene: TRBV6-2/TRBV6-3

CDR3 protein: ASSPTGARASGNTIY
J gene: TRBJ1-3
clone size: -
V gene: TRBV18

CDR3 protein: ASSSSAYTGELF
J gene: TRBJ2-2
clone size: -
V gene: TRBV7-6

CDR3 protein: ASRARTFPGEQY
J gene: TRBJ2-7
clone size: once
V gene: TRBV28